The clone carrying this TCR beta chain was seen at least ten times. The entry originates in a study of T-cell reconstitution after alpha-beta-depleted transplantation in children. Trimming took off 8 bases at V and 3 bases at J, with 26 bases between the two ends. The CDR3 has 17 amino acids. Germline loops: CDR1 MDHEN, CDR2 SYDVKM. Library preparation (for TCRbeta) was performed with unique molecular identifiers. Each CDR3 protein gets one entry after TCRdb re-called the PCR reads with MiXCR. The sample yields roughly 300,000 distinct CDR3 sequences, 11% seen once. The source material was peripheral blood, sampled 180 days after TCRalphabeta/CD19-depleted stem cell transplant. The chain uses TRBV28 and TRBJ2-7, with D possibly being TRBD1 (5 bases). The sequence was collected from a male patient aged 2 to 9 who had a stem cell transplant for chronic granulomatous disease, so the T cells may come from the graft donor. CDR3 sequence: CASGPPLHRPKLYEQYF. The CDR3 nucleotides are TGTGCCAGCGGACCCCCCCTACACAGGCCAAAGCTCTACGAGCAGTACTTC. Filled out from reference TRBV28 and TRBJ2-7, the complete variable domain reads DVKVTQSSRYLVKRTGEKVFLECVQDMDHENMFWYRQDPGLGLRLIYFSYDVKMKEKGDIPEGYSVSREKKERFSLILESASTNQTSMYLCASGPPLHRPKLYEQYFGPGTRLTVT.